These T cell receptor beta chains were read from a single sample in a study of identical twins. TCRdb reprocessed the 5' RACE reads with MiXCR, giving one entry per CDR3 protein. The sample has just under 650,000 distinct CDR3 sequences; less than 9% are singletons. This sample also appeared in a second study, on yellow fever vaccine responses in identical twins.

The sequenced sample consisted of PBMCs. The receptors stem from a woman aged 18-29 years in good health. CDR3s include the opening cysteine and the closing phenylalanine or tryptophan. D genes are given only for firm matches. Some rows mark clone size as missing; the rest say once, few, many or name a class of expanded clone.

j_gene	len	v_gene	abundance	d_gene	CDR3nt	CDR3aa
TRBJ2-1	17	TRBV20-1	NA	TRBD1	TGCAGTGCTAGAGCGTTGATCGGGACAGGGGGGTACAATGAGCAGTTCTTC	CSARALIGTGGYNEQFF
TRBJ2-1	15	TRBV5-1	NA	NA	TGCGCCAGCAGCTTGTCAGTGGACTCCTACAATGAGCAGTTCTTC	CASSLSVDSYNEQFF
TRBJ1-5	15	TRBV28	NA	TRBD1	TGTGCCAGCAGTCTACAGGGGGCAGTAAGTCAGCCCCAGCATTTT	CASSLQGAVSQPQHF
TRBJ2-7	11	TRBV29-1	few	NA	TGCAGCGTTGAAGATCAGGCGGAGCAGTACTTC	CSVEDQAEQYF
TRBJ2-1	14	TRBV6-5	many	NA	TGTGCCAGCAGTTACTCGGCGGCCTACAATGAGCAGTTCTTC	CASSYSAAYNEQFF
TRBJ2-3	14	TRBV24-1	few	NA	TGTGCCACCAGTGATCCCCAAGAGGTATCTGCGCAGTATTTT	CATSDPQEVSAQYF
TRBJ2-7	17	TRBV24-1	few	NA	TGTGCCACCAGTGATTGGACCGGGACGGTTAGCTCCTACGAGCAGTACTTC	CATSDWTGTVSSYEQYF
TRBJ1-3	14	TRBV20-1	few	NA	TGCAGTGCCGAACGGGGGGGCTCTGGAAACACCATATATTTT	CSAERGGSGNTIYF
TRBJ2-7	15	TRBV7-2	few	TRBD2	TGTGCCAGCAGCCATACGACTAGCGGATACTACGAGCAGTACTTC	CASSHTTSGYYEQYF
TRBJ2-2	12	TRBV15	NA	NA	TGTGCCACCTCCTTTGGTCCCGGGGAGCTGTTTTTT	CATSFGPGELFF
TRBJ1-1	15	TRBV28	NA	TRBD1	TGTGCCAGCGGAGAGGGGACAGGCCGGAACACTGAAGCTTTCTTT	CASGEGTGRNTEAFF
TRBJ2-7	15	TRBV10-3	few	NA	TGTGCCATCAGTGAGTCGCCCCAGAGTACCTACGAGCAGTACTTC	CAISESPQSTYEQYF
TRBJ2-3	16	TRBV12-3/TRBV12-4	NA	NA	TGTGCCAGCATACCAGGAGGGCGGGGTGGTACAGATACGCAGTATTTT	CASIPGGRGGTDTQYF
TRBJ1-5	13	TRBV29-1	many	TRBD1	TGCAGCGTTGGCGGGACAGGGGGTCAGCCCCAGCATTTT	CSVGGTGGQPQHF
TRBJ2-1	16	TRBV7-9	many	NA	TGTGCCAGCAGCTTAGGAACGTTACCATTGAGGGATGAGCAGTTCTTC	CASSLGTLPLRDEQFF
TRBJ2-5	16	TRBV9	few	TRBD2	TGTGCCAGCAGCCCCCGACTAGCGGGGGTCCAAGAGACCCAGTACTTC	CASSPRLAGVQETQYF
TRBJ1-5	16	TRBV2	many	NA	TGTGCCAGCAGTGCGGGGACCCGAGGGGGCAATCAGCCCCAGCATTTT	CASSAGTRGGNQPQHF
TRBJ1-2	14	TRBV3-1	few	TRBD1	TGTGCCAGCAGCCAGACAGGGGGGAACTATGGCTACACCTTC	CASSQTGGNYGYTF
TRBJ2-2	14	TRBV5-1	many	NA	TGCGCCAGCAGCCCCGCCGGGGGCACCGGGGAGCTGTTTTTT	CASSPAGGTGELFF
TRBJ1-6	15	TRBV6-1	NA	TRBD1	TGTGCCAGCAGTGAACGACAGGGTGATAATTCACCCCTCCACTTT	CASSERQGDNSPLHF
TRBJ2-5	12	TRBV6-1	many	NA	TGTGCCCACTCCCGGGAGCGAGAGACCCAGTACTTC	CAHSRERETQYF
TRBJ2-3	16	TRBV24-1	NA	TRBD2	TGTGCCACCCGCTTGGGGCGGGCGGGAGATGGAGATACGCAGTATTTT	CATRLGRAGDGDTQYF
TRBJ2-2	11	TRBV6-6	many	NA	TGTGCCAGCAGTTACGGGGTGGAGCTGTTTTTT	CASSYGVELFF
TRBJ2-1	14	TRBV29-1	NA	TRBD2	TGCAGCGCGCCTAGCGGGAGACGAGTGGATGAGCAGTTCTTC	CSAPSGRRVDEQFF
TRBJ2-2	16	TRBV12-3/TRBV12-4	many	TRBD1	TGTGCCAGCAGTACCGGGACAGGGGGCAACACCGGGGAGCTGTTTTTT	CASSTGTGGNTGELFF
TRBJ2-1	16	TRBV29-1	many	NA	TGCAGCGTTGAAGAGTTGCGTTCCGTTGGATACAATGAGCAGTTCTTC	CSVEELRSVGYNEQFF
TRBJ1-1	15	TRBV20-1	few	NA	TGCAGTGCCAACGATCGAGGGACACCCAACACTGAAGCTTTCTTT	CSANDRGTPNTEAFF
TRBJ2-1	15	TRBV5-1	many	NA	TGCGCCAGCAGCTTGGAGGGCTTAACCTACAATGAGCAGTTCTTC	CASSLEGLTYNEQFF
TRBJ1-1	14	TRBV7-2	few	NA	TGTGCCAGCAGCCCAGGCCCTATCTGGGCTGAAGCTTTCTTT	CASSPGPIWAEAFF
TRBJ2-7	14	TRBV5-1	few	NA	TGCGCCAGCAGCCCGGACGGAAATCCCTACGAGCAGTACTTC	CASSPDGNPYEQYF
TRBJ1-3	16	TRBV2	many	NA	TGTGCCAGCAGTGAGCAGAGGGTCATCTCTGGAAACACCATATATTTT	CASSEQRVISGNTIYF
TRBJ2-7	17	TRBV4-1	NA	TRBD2	TGCGCCAGCAGCCATTCGTTACGGGAGGAACTTTCCTACGAGCAGTACTTC	CASSHSLREELSYEQYF
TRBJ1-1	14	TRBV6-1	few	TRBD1	TGTGCCAGCAGTCTGGGACAGTTATTCACTGAAGCTTTCTTT	CASSLGQLFTEAFF